This T cell receptor beta chain was sequenced in a study of blood T cell repertoires in COVID-19. In the authors' methods: Quantification of nucleated cells was approximated via reference gene primer amplification. Measured with immunoSEQ multiplex PCR; TCRdb has only the in-frame clones, and not every one. V, J and clone size are those of that table, while D and trimming were read from the DNA. The sample lists about 330,000 clones, 88% occurring once. The CDR3 length is 12 residues. V lost 5 bases, J lost 5 bases, and 9 bases lay in between. The V gene's germline CDR1 is MNHEY and CDR2 SVGAGI. Participants, roughly 18 to 100 years old, spanned under 25 US areas. Participants reported their clinical history, and cohort assignment relied on those reports.

The sequence was obtained from a man younger than 40 who had recovered from COVID-19. Sequencing was performed on PBMCs or T cells enriched from blood (not recorded which). The V call is TRBV6-5, the J call TRBJ2-5; D may be TRBD2 (5 bases). Written as DNA, the CDR3 is TGTGCCAGCAGTAGGACTCGGGAGACCCAGTACTTC. Translated, it gives CASSRTRETQYF.